One and the same sample provided the 12 T cell receptor beta chains below, sequenced in a study of blood T cell repertoires in COVID-19. Clones were read by immunoSEQ multiplex PCR, and TCRdb kept only the in-frame ones, dropping some. The data hold over 400,000 clones, with 86% observed a single time. The sequencing sample was made of peripheral blood. These receptors came from a woman aged 25-40 years with active or convalescent COVID-19.

The J gene is TRBJ2-7, the V gene TRBV30; a possible D gene is TRBD2 (6 bases). The CDR3 covers 14 residues. Trimming removed 3 bases from V and 2 bases from J, with 14 bases in between. Germline V gene lookup returns CDR1 GTSNPN and CDR2 SVGIG (reference sequence). The CDR3 DNA sequence: TGTGCCTGGAGGGACTACCATTCCGCCTACGAGCAGTACTTC. Translating gives CAWRDYHSAYEQYF.

This chain's CDR3 is CASSQSGTGELFF. Written as DNA, the CDR3 is TGTGCCAGCAGCCAATCGGGTACCGGGGAGCTGTTTTTT. V and J are TRBV3-1 (or the pseudogene TRBV3-2) and TRBJ2-2; D remains ambiguous. The CDR3 spans 13 residues. Germline CDR1 LGHDT, CDR2 YNNKEL (reference sequence). V was shortened by 2 bases and J by 5 bases, with 6 bases between the two germline ends.

The chain carries TRBV18 and TRBJ1-5; no clear D gene. There are 14 residues in the CDR3. The germline V gene encodes CDR1 KGHSH and CDR2 LQKENI. V was pared by 0 bases and J by 4 bases, with 7 bases between. The CDR3 DNA reads as TGTGCCAGCTCACCACCGTCAGGAAATCAGCCCCAGCATTTT. Translating gives CASSPPSGNQPQHF.

The rearrangement uses TRBV27 and TRBJ2-7; TRBD2 is a possible D gene (5 bases). Germline V gene data show CDR1 as MNHEY and CDR2 as SMNVEV (reference sequence). The CDR3 extends over 12 amino acids. The ends were cut back, 5 bases at V and 3 bases at J, with 8 bases in the middle. The CDR3 loop reads CASSDGNYEQYF. CDR3 sequence (DNA): TGTGCCAGCAGTGACGGGAACTACGAGCAGTACTTC.

The rearrangement uses TRBV6-5 and TRBJ2-2; perhaps TRBD2 as D (5 bases). The CDR3 spans 15 residues. Trimming stripped 0 bases from V and 6 bases from J, with 11 bases between. Germline V gives CDR1 MNHEY, CDR2 SVGAGI. The CDR3 region is CASSYSVLGAGELFF. CDR3 coding DNA: TGTGCCAGCAGTTACTCGGTATTGGGAGCCGGGGAGCTGTTTTTT.

V is TRBV7-9 and J is TRBJ2-5; 7 nucleotides match TRBD1. After removal of 1 base from V and 1 base from J, the junction contained 3 bases not matched to a gene. This CDR3 spans 15 amino acids. Germline V gene data show CDR1 as SEHNR and CDR2 as FQNEAQ (reference sequence). CDR3 sequence: CASSLGGTVQETQYF. The CDR3 region has the DNA TGTGCCAGCAGCTTAGGAGGGACAGTCCAAGAGACCCAGTACTTC.

This clone was observed a handful of times. V and J are TRBV19 and TRBJ2-5; the D is unclear. Germline V gene data show CDR1 as LNHDA and CDR2 as SQIVND (reference sequence). With 1 base removed from V and 5 bases from J, the gap between germline ends came to 8 bases. This CDR3 region has 13 residues. CDR3 sequence: CASSIATGETQYF. CDR3 sequence (DNA): TGTGCCAGTAGTATAGCTACCGGGGAGACCCAGTACTTC.

The rearrangement uses TRBV3-1 (or the pseudogene TRBV3-2) and TRBJ1-2, with 8 bases identical to TRBD1. The CDR3 totals 14 residues. The ends lost 3 bases at V and 6 bases at J; junction bases unmatched: 6. From germline, CDR1 is LGHDT and CDR2 YNNKEL (reference sequence). CDR3 sequence: CASSHLQGDDGYTF. As DNA, the CDR3 is TGTGCCAGCAGCCACCTACAGGGGGACGATGGCTACACCTTC.

This rearrangement joins TRBV19 to TRBJ2-7, with 15 bases matching TRBD2. The CDR3 totals 14 residues. Germline V gene data show CDR1 as LNHDA and CDR2 as SQIVND (reference sequence). With 5 bases clipped from V and 6 bases from J, the junction kept 2 bases outside the gene matches. CDR3 protein: CASSSGLAGGEQYF. CDR3 in DNA: TGTGCCAGTAGTTCGGGACTAGCGGGAGGCGAGCAGTACTTC.

The chain links TRBV19 to TRBJ1-3; D may be TRBD1 (6 bases). CDR1 and CDR2 from the germline V gene are LNHDA and SQIVND (reference sequence). Trimming shortened V by 3 bases and J by 4 bases, and 22 bases separated the two germline ends. This CDR3 is built from 18 residues. For the CDR3, the DNA is TGTGCCAGTAGTATCGCCGGTTGGGGGCCCTCGGTAGGAAACACCATATATTTT. Translation: CASSIAGWGPSVGNTIYF.

This clone has more than one count but fewer than ten. This chain uses TRBV4-1 with TRBJ2-7; tentative D call: TRBD1 (5 bases). V shed 3 bases and J shed 3 bases, with 15 bases lying between them. Germline lookup yields CDR1 MGHRA and CDR2 YSYEKL. CDR3 length: 15 amino acids. CDR3 in DNA: TGCGCCAGCAGCCAGATCCAGGGCCCTTTCTACGAGCAGTACTTC. This codes for CASSQIQGPFYEQYF.

The gene calls are TRBV19 and TRBJ1-3; 7 bases are a match to TRBD1. The germline gives CDR1 LNHDA, CDR2 SQIVND (reference sequence). V lost 7 bases and J lost 2; bases outside the gene matches: 2. CDR3 length: 13 residues. The DNA of the CDR3 is TGTGCCAGTAATACAGGGGCTGGAAACACCATATATTTT. Protein sequence: CASNTGAGNTIYF.